These 32 T cell receptor beta chains were all obtained from the same sample, sequenced in a study of Ad26.COV2.S vaccination and SARS-CoV-2 variants. Assay used: immunoSEQ multiplex PCR; TCRdb lists only in-frame clones, some missing. The table includes fewer than 500,000 clones, roughly nine tenths detected once. Documented treatment: 15 to 20 received Ad26.COV2.S at low or high dose, single or two shots; a few received placebo; per-sample allocation not given. Samples were taken on day 63 after the first vaccine or placebo injection. The sample consisted of peripheral blood, taken in a trial of Ad26.COV2.S vaccine versus placebo. The receptor set was obtained from a person aged 18-65 years who received the Ad26.COV2.S COVID-19 vaccine or a placebo.

A few counts support this clone. This chain connects TRBV4-3 to TRBJ2-1, with a possible D match to TRBD2 (6 bases). CDR1 and CDR2 (germline): LGHNA, YSLEER. Trimming shortened V by 1 base and J by 8 bases, and 18 bases separated the two germline ends. CDR3 length equals 16 residues. DNA of the CDR3: TGCGCCAGCAGCCAAGTTGCTGGCGGGGCCGGCGATGAGCAGTTCTTC. Its translation: CASSQVAGGAGDEQFF.

This clone was counted only a few times. The chain joins TRBV5-6 to TRBJ1-5; no firm D call. The CDR3 has 14 amino acids. CDR1 and CDR2 (germline): SGHDT, YYEEEE. V lost 3 bases and J lost 0, with 7 bases in between. The DNA for the CDR3 is TGTGCCAGCAGCTCACTCCGTAGCAATCAGCCCCAGCATTTT. Encoded protein: CASSSLRSNQPQHF.

The chain joins TRBV4-2 to TRBJ1-4; D is unclear. The CDR3 runs 12 residues. CDR1 is LGHNA and CDR2 is YNFKEQ in the germline V gene. Trimming pared 5 bases from V and 8 bases from J, leaving 9 bases between. CDR3 DNA sequence: TGTGCCAGCAGCTACACCAGGGAAAAACTGTTTTTT. Protein: CASSYTREKLFF.

Turning to this clone: Distinct nucleotide sequences in the sample also encode this CDR3. The chain combines TRBV29-1 with TRBJ2-5, with 11 bases matching TRBD2. Germline lookup yields CDR1 SQVTM and CDR2 ANQGSEA. V gave up 5 bases and J gave up 4 bases; unmatched junction bases: 6. There are 14 residues in the CDR3. The CDR3 loop reads CSVPGTSGRETQYF. The CDR3 DNA follows: TGCAGCGTTCCGGGGACTAGCGGCAGAGAGACCCAGTACTTC.

The V and J genes are TRBV12-3 or TRBV12-4 and TRBJ1-2; D might be TRBD1 (6 bases). Trimming pared 3 bases from V and 8 bases from J, leaving 10 bases between. This CDR3 has 12 amino acids. The CDR3 protein is CASSFQGYGYTF. CDR3 DNA sequence: TGTGCCAGCAGTTTTCAGGGGTACGGCTACACCTTC.

J is TRBJ2-1 and V is TRBV19; tentatively, D is TRBD2 (6 bases). CDR1 LNHDA and CDR2 SQIVND come from the germline V gene (reference sequence). Trimming took off 3 bases at V and 0 bases at J, with 9 bases between the two ends. This CDR3 has 15 residues. CDR3 residues: CASSMIGSSYNEQFF. In nucleotides, the CDR3 is TGTGCCAGTAGTATGATCGGGAGCTCCTACAATGAGCAGTTCTTC. The full variable domain, rest sourced from reference TRBV19 and TRBJ2-1, is DGGITQSPKYLFRKEGQNVTLSCEQNLNHDAMYWYRQDPGQGLRLIYYSQIVNDFQKGDIAEGYSVSREKKESFPLTVTSAQKNPTAFYLCASSMIGSSYNEQFFGPGTRLTVL.

This chain links TRBV20-1 with TRBJ2-7; a weak D match, TRBD2 (6 bases). V was cut by 5 bases and J by 7 bases, with 12 bases left in between. Germline lookup yields CDR1 DFQATT and CDR2 SNEGSKA (reference sequence). The CDR3 consists of 11 residues. The DNA of the CDR3 is TGCAGTGCTTGGGACTCCGTGGAGCAGTACTTC. It codes for CSAWDSVEQYF.

With respect to this clone: Other DNA sequences in this sample translate to the same CDR3. V and J are TRBV18 and TRBJ1-4; unclear D gene. Germline loops: CDR1 KGHSH, CDR2 LQKENI. The V gene lost 2 bases and the J gene lost 6 bases, with 7 bases spanning the gap. This CDR3 is built from 13 residues. The CDR3 nucleotides read TGTGCCAGCTCACCAGGGGTCGATGAAAAACTGTTTTTT. As protein: CASSPGVDEKLFF.

The CDR3 DNA sequence: TGCGCCAGCAGCCAAGAATGGAGGGGGGGCACAGATACGCAGTATTTT. This codes for CASSQEWRGGTDTQYF. V usage is TRBV4-1 and J usage is TRBJ2-3; D may match TRBD1 or TRBD2 (6 bases each). CDR3 length: 16 residues. The V end lost 0 bases, the J end lost 1 base, and 11 bases lay between the germline ends. The germline CDR1 and CDR2 sequences are MGHRA and YSYEKL.

Only one count was recorded for this clone. The gene calls are TRBV28 and TRBJ1-5; perhaps TRBD1 as D (6 bases). Germline-derived CDR1 and CDR2 are MDHEN and SYDVKM. The CDR3 is 15 amino acids. Trimming took off 2 bases at V and 2 bases at J, with 10 bases between the two ends. Here the CDR3 DNA reads TGTGCCAGCAGTTTACTGTACAGGGGCAATCAGCCCCAGCATTTT. Translating it yields CASSLLYRGNQPQHF.

The rearrangement uses TRBV19 and TRBJ2-3, with D possibly matching TRBD1 (5 bases). Germline CDR1 LNHDA, CDR2 SQIVND (reference sequence). The CDR3 runs 14 residues. Trimming pared 5 bases from V and 4 bases from J, leaving 13 bases between. The chain's CDR3 is CASSPLQGPDTQYF. In DNA form, the CDR3 reads TGTGCCAGTAGTCCCCTGCAGGGCCCAGATACGCAGTATTTT. The variable domain in full, with the rest retrieved from reference TRBV19 and TRBJ2-3, is DGGITQSPKYLFRKEGQNVTLSCEQNLNHDAMYWYRQDPGQGLRLIYYSQIVNDFQKGDIAEGYSVSREKKESFPLTVTSAQKNPTAFYLCASSPLQGPDTQYFGPGTRLTVL.

CDR3 in amino acids: CASRNQAREGYTF. CDR3 bases: TGCGCCAGCAGGAACCAGGCACGGGAAGGCTACACCTTC. The chain recombines TRBV5-1 with TRBJ1-2; D gene uncertain. With 5 bases removed from V and 8 bases from J, the gap between germline ends came to 16 bases. This CDR3 comprises 13 residues. Per the germline V gene, CDR1 is SGHRS and CDR2 is YFSETQ.

This chain joins TRBV5-1 and TRBJ1-5, with D possibly TRBD1 on 6 matching bases. Per the germline V gene, CDR1 is SGHRS and CDR2 is YFSETQ. The CDR3 length is 14 residues. V was trimmed by 0 bases and J by 7 bases, leaving 11 bases between them. CDR3 amino acids: CASSLVGAGQPQHF. In DNA form, the CDR3 reads TGCGCCAGCAGCTTGGTGGGGGCAGGACAGCCCCAGCATTTT.

The chain carries TRBV24-1 and TRBJ2-2, with D perhaps TRBD1 or TRBD2 (6 bases each). Trimming removed 7 bases from V and 2 bases from J, with 10 bases in between. This CDR3 region has 14 residues. CDR1 and CDR2 from the germline V gene are KGHDR and SFDVKD. The CDR3 DNA reads as TGTGCCACCAGCTCGGGGGCCAACACCGGGGAGCTGTTTTTT. This sequence encodes CATSSGANTGELFF.

J is TRBJ2-3 and V is TRBV7-3, with D maybe TRBD2 (5 bases). V dropped 2 bases and J dropped 2 bases, with 8 bases sitting between them. CDR1 and CDR2 (germline): SGHTA, FQGTGA. This CDR3 has 14 residues. The CDR3 reads CASSLAGVTDTQYF. CDR3 nucleotide sequence: TGTGCCAGCAGCTTAGCCGGGGTCACAGATACGCAGTATTTT.

The chain couples TRBV6-4 to TRBJ2-7; weak D call: TRBD2 (6 bases). Trimming removed 3 bases from V and 2 bases from J, with 17 bases in between. This CDR3 is 16 amino acids long. Per the germline V gene, CDR1 is MRHNA and CDR2 is SNTAGT. The CDR3 DNA follows: TGTGCCAGCAGTGATGTCCTAGCGCCGGGGGCCTACGAGCAGTACGTC. It encodes CASSDVLAPGAYEQYV.

This chain connects TRBV9 to TRBJ2-5; D is uncertain. V was shortened by 1 base and J by 4 bases, with 11 bases between the two germline ends. The CDR3 consists of 14 residues. Germline CDR1 and CDR2: SGDLS and YYNGEE. This chain's CDR3 is CASSVLGSGETQYF. The CDR3 DNA follows: TGTGCCAGCAGCGTACTAGGCTCCGGAGAGACCCAGTACTTC.

The rearrangement uses TRBV14 and TRBJ2-5; D perhaps matches TRBD1 (5 bases). Germline CDR1 reads SGHDN; CDR2 reads FVKESK. This CDR3 contains 14 residues. V shed 1 base and J shed 4 bases, with 10 bases lying between them. In nucleotides, the CDR3 is TGTGCCAGCAGCCAAGGCTGGGGCGGAGAGACCCAGTACTTC. Translated, it gives CASSQGWGGETQYF.

This rearrangement joins TRBV12-3 or TRBV12-4 to TRBJ2-3; the D call may be TRBD1 or TRBD2 (5 bases each). V was pared by 6 bases and J by 7 bases, with 11 bases between. The CDR3 has 12 residues. The CDR3 is CASSPGTNTQYF. DNA for the CDR3: TGTGCCAGCAGCCCCGGGACCAATACGCAGTATTTT.

DNA of the CDR3: TGCAGCGTTGTGGCTAGCGGGAGGGGTCACTACAATGAGCAGTTCTTC. Its translation: CSVVASGRGHYNEQFF. The gene calls are TRBV29-1 and TRBJ2-1; 12 positions match TRBD2. The CDR3 sequence is 16 residues long. The V segment lost 4 bases and the J segment 3 bases; nucleotides outside the gene matches: 7. Germline assignment: CDR1 SQVTM and CDR2 ANQGSEA.

The CDR3 sequence: CASSLYRGARSSTEAFF. CDR3 nucleotides: TGTGCCAGCAGCTTGTATAGGGGGGCGAGGTCTTCCACTGAAGCTTTCTTT. This chain joins TRBV5-8 and TRBJ1-1; perhaps TRBD1 as D (6 bases). With 1 base removed from V and 4 bases from J, the gap between germline ends came to 20 bases. This CDR3 has 17 amino acids. CDR1 SGHTS and CDR2 YDEGEE come from the germline V gene.

The chain employs TRBV5-1 and TRBJ2-3; tentatively, D is TRBD1 (6 bases). Deletions cut 3 bases from V and 3 bases from J, with 17 bases between. Germline V lookup: CDR1 SGHRS, CDR2 YFSETQ. The CDR3 loop spans 16 amino acids. The CDR3 bases are TGCGCCAGCAGCTCTAATTCAGGGGTTGTAACAGATACGCAGTATTTT. This encodes CASSSNSGVVTDTQYF. The entire variable domain, with the rest obtained from reference TRBV5-1 and TRBJ2-3, is as follows: KAGVTQTPRYLIKTRGQQVTLSCSPISGHRSVSWYQQTPGQGLQFLFEYFSETQRNKGNFPGRFSGRQFSNSRSEMNVSTLELGDSALYLCASSSNSGVVTDTQYFGPGTRLTVL.

The chain is built from TRBV5-1 and TRBJ1-3, with D maybe TRBD1 (5 bases). Trimming left V 8 bases short and J 0 bases short, with 18 bases between. Germline loops: CDR1 SGHRS, CDR2 YFSETQ. CDR3 length: 16 amino acids. In DNA form, the CDR3 reads TGCGCCAGTAGGCTCGGGGGAGCACACTCTGGAAACACCATATATTTT. This sequence encodes CASRLGGAHSGNTIYF.

V is TRBV19 and J is TRBJ1-2, with unresolved D. CDR1 is LNHDA, CDR2 SQIVND, per germline (reference sequence). The CDR3 length is 13 residues. V was shortened by 3 bases and J by 7 bases, with 12 bases between the two germline ends. CDR3 in DNA: TGTGCCAGTAGTATTTCGGGAAGGGTTGGCTACACCTTC. Translating gives CASSISGRVGYTF.

The chain has TRBV18 and TRBJ2-7; 8 nucleotides line up with TRBD1. Looked up from germline, CDR1 is KGHSH and CDR2 is LQKENI. Unmatched junction bases numbered 3, after V lost 4 bases and J lost 1 base. CDR3 length: 14 amino acids. This CDR3 is CASSRGQGSYEQYV. The CDR3 DNA is TGTGCCAGCTCACGCGGACAGGGTTCCTACGAGCAGTACGTC.

This sequence joins TRBV7-3 and TRBJ2-3; D is undetermined. Germline CDR1 and CDR2: SGHTA and FQGTGA. Trimming cost V 0 bases and J 6 bases, with 4 bases left between them. The CDR3 covers 12 residues. The CDR3: CASSLTRDTQYF. CDR3 coding DNA: TGTGCCAGCAGCTTAACTCGGGATACGCAGTATTTT.

Only one count was recorded for this clone. Here the CDR3 reads CASSLEISSGNTIYF. The CDR3 DNA follows: TGTGCCAGCAGCTTGGAGATTAGCTCTGGAAACACCATATATTTT. The V and J genes are TRBV5-5 and TRBJ1-3; D gene uncertain. Germline-derived CDR1 and CDR2 are SGHKS and YYEKEE (reference sequence). V lost 0 bases and J 0 bases, leaving 7 bases between the germline ends. The CDR3 is 15 residues long.

CDR3 amino acids: CATSRDIREQFF. The DNA of the CDR3 is TGTGCCACCAGCAGGGACATCCGAGAGCAGTTCTTC. The chain links TRBV15 to TRBJ2-1, with a possible D match to TRBD1 (5 bases). Germline V gives CDR1 LNHNV, CDR2 YYDKDF (reference sequence). There are 12 residues in the CDR3. V lost 3 bases, J lost 10 bases, and 10 bases lay in between. Full variable domain (missing parts from reference TRBV15 and TRBJ2-1): DAMVIQNPRYQVTQFGKPVTLSCSQTLNHNVMYWYQQKSSQAPKLLFHYYDKDFNNEADTPDNFQSRRPNTSFCFLDIRSPGLGDTAMYLCATSRDIREQFFGPGTRLTVL.

This clone has just one count. The chain carries TRBV29-1 and TRBJ2-3; 10 bases fit TRBD2. Germline assignment: CDR1 SQVTM and CDR2 ANQGSEA. The V and J ends lost 7 bases and 4 bases, in that order; junction bases with no gene match: 8. The CDR3 has 14 residues. As DNA, the CDR3 is TGCAGCGAGTCAGGAGCGGGAGGGCCAGATACGCAGTATTTT. Translation: CSESGAGGPDTQYF.

The gene calls are TRBV4-1 and TRBJ2-7; 7 bases map to TRBD2. With V trimmed by 4 bases and J by 2 bases, 2 bases remained unmatched. From germline, CDR1 is MGHRA and CDR2 YSYEKL. The CDR3 runs to 13 residues. The DNA for the CDR3 is TGCGCCAGCAGCCGAGGACTAGCCTACGAGCAGTACGTC. This codes for CASSRGLAYEQYV.

The gene calls are TRBV13 and TRBJ2-2; 8 bases line up with TRBD2. Looked up from germline, CDR1 is PRHDT and CDR2 is FYEKMQ (reference sequence). V was clipped by 3 bases and J by 6 bases; unmatched bases: 6. The CDR3 is 15 residues long. The CDR3 nucleotides read TGTGCCAGCAGCTTCGTGACGGGGGGGCCCGGGGAGCTGTTTTTT. It is translated as CASSFVTGGPGELFF.

The chain joins TRBV13 to TRBJ2-3; D gene ambiguous. The germline V gene encodes CDR1 PRHDT and CDR2 FYEKMQ (reference sequence). Trimming left V 4 bases short and J 6 bases short, with 17 bases between. This CDR3 spans 15 amino acids. This CDR3 is CASSSGRGDRDTQYF. The CDR3, as DNA: TGTGCCAGCAGCTCCGGGCGAGGAGACCGGGATACGCAGTATTTT.